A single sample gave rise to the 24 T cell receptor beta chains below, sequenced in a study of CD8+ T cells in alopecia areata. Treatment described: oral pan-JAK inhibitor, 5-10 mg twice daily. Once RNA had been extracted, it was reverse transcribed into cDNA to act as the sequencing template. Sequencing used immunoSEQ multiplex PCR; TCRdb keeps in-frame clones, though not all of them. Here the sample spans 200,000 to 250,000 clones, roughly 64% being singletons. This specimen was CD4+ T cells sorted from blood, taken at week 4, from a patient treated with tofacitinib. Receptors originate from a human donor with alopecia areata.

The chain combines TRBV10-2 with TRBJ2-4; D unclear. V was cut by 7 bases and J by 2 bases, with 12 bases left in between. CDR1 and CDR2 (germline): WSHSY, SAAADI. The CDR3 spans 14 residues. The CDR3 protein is CASTPAVTKNIQYF. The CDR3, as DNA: TGCGCCAGCACCCCGGCAGTAACCAAAAACATTCAGTACTTC.

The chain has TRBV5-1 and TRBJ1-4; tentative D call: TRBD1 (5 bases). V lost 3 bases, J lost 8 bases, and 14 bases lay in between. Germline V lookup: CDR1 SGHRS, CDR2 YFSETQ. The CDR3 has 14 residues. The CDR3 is CASSSTGASEKLFF. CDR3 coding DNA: TGCGCCAGCAGCTCAACCGGGGCGAGCGAAAAACTGTTTTTT.

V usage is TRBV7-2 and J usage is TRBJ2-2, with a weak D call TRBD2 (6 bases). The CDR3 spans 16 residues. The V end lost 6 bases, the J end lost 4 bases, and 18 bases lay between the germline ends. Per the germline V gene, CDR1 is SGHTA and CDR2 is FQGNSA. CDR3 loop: CASRRAGRRGTGELFF. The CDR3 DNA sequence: TGTGCCAGCAGGCGCGCGGGAAGACGGGGCACCGGGGAGCTGTTTTTT.

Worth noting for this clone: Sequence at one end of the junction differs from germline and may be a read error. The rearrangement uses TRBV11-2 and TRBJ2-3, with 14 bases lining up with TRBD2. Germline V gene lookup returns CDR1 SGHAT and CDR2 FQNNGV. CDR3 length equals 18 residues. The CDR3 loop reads CASSLVGLAGAITNTQYF. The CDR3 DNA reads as TGTGCCAGCAGCTTAGTGGGACTAGCGGGGGCTATCACAAATACGCAGTATTTT.

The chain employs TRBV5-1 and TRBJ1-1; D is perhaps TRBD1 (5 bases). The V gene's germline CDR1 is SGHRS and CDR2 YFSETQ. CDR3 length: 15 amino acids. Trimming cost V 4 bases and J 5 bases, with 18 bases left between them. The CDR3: CASSNPSGGLTEAFF. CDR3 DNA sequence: TGCGCCAGCAGCAATCCGAGTGGGGGTCTGACTGAAGCTTTCTTT.

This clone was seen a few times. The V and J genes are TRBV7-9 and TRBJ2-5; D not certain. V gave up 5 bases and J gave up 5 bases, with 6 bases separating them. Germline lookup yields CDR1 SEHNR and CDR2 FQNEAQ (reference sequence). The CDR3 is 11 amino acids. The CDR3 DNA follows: TGTGCCAGCAGCCCCCATGAGACCCAGTACTTC. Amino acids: CASSPHETQYF.

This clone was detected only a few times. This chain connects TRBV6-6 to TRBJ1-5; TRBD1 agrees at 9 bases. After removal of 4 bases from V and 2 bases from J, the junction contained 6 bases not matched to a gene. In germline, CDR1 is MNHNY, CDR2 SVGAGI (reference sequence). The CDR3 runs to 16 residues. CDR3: CASSSRTGERNQPQHF. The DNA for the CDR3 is TGTGCCAGCAGTTCCAGGACAGGGGAACGCAATCAGCCCCAGCATTTT.

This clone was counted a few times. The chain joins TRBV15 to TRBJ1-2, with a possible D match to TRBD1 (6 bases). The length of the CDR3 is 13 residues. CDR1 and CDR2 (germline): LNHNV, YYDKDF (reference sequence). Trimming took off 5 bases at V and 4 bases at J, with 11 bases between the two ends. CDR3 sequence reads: CATSLQGPYGYTF. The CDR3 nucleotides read TGTGCCACCAGCTTACAGGGTCCCTATGGCTACACCTTC.

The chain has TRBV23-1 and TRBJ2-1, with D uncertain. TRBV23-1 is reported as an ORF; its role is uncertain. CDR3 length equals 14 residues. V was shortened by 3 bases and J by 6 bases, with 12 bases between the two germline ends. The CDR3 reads CASSHLRNCNEQFF. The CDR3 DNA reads TGCGCCAGCAGTCACCTACGAAACTGCAATGAGCAGTTCTTC.

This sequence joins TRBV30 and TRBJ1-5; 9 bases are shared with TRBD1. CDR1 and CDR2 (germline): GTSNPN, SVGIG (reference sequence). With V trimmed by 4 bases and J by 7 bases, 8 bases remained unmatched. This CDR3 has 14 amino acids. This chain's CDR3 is CAWTETDRGQPQHF. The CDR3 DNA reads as TGTGCCTGGACCGAGACGGACAGGGGACAGCCCCAGCATTTT. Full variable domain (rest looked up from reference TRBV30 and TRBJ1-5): SQTIHQWPATLVQPVGSPLSLECTVEGTSNPNLYWYRQAAGRGLQLLFYSVGIGQISSEVPQNLSASRPQDRQFILSSKKLLLSDSGFYLCAWTETDRGQPQHFGDGTRLSIL.

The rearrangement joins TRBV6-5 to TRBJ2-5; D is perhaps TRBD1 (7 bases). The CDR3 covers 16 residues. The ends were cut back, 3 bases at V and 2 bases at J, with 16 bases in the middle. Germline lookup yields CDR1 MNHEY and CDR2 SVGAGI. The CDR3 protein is CASSYSGGGRQETQYF. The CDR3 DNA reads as TGTGCCAGCAGTTATAGCGGAGGGGGCCGACAAGAGACCCAGTACTTC.

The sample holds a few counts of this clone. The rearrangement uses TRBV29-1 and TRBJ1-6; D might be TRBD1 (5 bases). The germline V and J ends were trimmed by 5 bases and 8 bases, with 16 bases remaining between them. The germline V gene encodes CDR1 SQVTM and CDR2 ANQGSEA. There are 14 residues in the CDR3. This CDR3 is CSVMEGSSDSPLHF. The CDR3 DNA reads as TGCAGCGTTATGGAGGGGTCGTCAGATTCACCCCTCCACTTT.

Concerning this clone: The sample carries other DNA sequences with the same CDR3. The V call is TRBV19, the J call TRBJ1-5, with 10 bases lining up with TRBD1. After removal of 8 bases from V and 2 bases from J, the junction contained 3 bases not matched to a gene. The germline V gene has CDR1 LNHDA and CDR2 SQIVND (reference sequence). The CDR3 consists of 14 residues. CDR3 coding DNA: TGTGCCAGTTCCGGGACAGGGGGCAATCAGCCCCAGCATTTT. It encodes CASSGTGGNQPQHF.

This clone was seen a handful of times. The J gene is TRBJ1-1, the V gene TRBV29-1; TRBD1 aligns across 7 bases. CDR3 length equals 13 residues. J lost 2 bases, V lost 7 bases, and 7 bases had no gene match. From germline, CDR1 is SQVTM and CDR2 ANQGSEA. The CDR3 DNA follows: TGCAGCGCCAGAGGACAGGATAACACTGAAGCTTTCTTT. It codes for CSARGQDNTEAFF.

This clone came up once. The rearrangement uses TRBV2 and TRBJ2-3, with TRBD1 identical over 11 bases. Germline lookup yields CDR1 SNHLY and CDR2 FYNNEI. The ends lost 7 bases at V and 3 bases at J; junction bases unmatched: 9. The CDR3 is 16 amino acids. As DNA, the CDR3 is TGTGCCAGCAAATCGACCGGGACAGGGGGGACAGATACGCAGTATTTT. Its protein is CASKSTGTGGTDTQYF.

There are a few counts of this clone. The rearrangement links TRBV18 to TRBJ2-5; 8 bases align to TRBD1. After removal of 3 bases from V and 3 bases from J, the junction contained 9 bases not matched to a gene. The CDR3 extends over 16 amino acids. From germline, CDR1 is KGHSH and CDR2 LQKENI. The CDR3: CASSPSGTGGKETQYF. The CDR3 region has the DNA TGTGCCAGCTCACCCTCAGGGACAGGAGGGAAAGAGACCCAGTACTTC.

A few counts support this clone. As DNA, the CDR3 is TGTGCCAGCAGCTTAAACAGGGGGCGAATAGAGACCCAGTACTTC. Translated: CASSLNRGRIETQYF. The chain carries TRBV11-2 and TRBJ2-5, with 9 positions matching TRBD1. CDR3 length equals 15 residues. Germline lookup yields CDR1 SGHAT and CDR2 FQNNGV. The J segment lost 4 bases and the V segment lost 2 bases, leaving 5 bases of the junction unmatched.

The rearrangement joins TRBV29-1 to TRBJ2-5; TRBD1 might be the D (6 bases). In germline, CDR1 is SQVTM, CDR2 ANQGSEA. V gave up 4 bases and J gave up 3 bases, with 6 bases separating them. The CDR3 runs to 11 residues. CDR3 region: CSVAGEETQYF. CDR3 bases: TGCAGCGTTGCAGGGGAAGAGACCCAGTACTTC.

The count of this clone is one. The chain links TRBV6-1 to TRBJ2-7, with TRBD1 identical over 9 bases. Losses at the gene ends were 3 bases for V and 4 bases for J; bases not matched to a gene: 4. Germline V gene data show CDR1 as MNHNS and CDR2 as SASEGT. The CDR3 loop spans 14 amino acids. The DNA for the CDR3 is TGTGCCAGCAGTGAGGACAGGGGTGAATACGAGCAGTACTTC. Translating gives CASSEDRGEYEQYF.

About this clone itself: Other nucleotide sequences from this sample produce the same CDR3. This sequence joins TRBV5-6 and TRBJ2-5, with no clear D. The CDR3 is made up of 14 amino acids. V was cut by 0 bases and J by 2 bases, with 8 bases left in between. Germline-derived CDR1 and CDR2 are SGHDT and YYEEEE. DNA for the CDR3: TGTGCCAGCAGCTTGGATGGCGTTCAAGAGACCCAGTACTTC. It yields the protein CASSLDGVQETQYF.

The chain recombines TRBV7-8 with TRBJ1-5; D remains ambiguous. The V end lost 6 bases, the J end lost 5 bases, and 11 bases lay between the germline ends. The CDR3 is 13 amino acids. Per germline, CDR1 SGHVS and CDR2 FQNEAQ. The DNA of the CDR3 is TGTGCCAGCAGACCATACCTGGATCAGCCCCAGCATTTT. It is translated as CASRPYLDQPQHF.

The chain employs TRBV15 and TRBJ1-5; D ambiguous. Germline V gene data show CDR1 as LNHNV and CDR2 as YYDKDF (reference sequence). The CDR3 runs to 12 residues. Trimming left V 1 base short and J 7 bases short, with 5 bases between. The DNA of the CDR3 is TGTGCCACCAGCAGAGGGGCACAGCCCCAGCATTTT. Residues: CATSRGAQPQHF.

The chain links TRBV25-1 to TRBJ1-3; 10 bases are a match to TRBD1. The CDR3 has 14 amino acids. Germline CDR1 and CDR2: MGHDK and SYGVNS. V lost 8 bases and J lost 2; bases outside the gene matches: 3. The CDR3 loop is CASRQGATGNTIYF. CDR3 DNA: TGTGCCAGCCGACAGGGGGCAACTGGAAACACCATATATTTT.

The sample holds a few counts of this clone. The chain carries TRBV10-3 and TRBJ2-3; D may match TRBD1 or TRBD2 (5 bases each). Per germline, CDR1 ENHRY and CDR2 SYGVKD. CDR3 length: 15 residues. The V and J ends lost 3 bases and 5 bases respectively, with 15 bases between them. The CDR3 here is CAISDPTTGGDTQYF. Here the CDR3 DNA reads TGTGCCATCAGTGACCCAACTACTGGGGGAGATACGCAGTATTTT.